The 2 T cell receptor beta chains reported below all come from one sample, sequenced in a study of T cells in Graves' hyperthyroidism and ophthalmopathy. Amplified TCR beta CDR3 regions derived from RNA transcripts. First-round RT-PCR with HTBI primers amplified the TCR CDR3 region. TCRdb reprocessed the multiplex PCR reads via MiXCR and lists one record per CDR3 protein. The sample yields roughly 500,000 distinct CDR3 sequences, roughly 25% seen once. The source material was blood. Receptors were obtained from a woman in her twenties or thirties with Graves' ophthalmopathy.

This clonotype was seen many times. This chain uses TRBV9 with TRBJ1-3; D gene uncertain. Germline CDR1 is SGDLS and CDR2 is YYNGEE. V was clipped by 4 bases and J by 2 bases, with 7 bases between them. This CDR3 has 13 residues. This CDR3 reads CASSYGTGNTIYF. The CDR3 DNA follows: TGTGCCAGCAGCTATGGGACTGGAAACACCATATATTTT. Full variable domain (rest looked up from reference TRBV9 and TRBJ1-3): DSGVTQTPKHLITATGQRVTLRCSPRSGDLSVYWYQQSLDQGLQFLIQYYNGEERAKGNILERFSAQQFPDLHSELNLSSLELGDSALYFCASSYGTGNTIYFGEGSWLTVV.

This clonotype was recorded many times. This chain links TRBV6-1 with TRBJ1-2, with 10 bases that match TRBD1. The CDR3 length is 15 residues. With V trimmed by 6 bases and J by 6 bases, 10 bases remained unmatched. CDR1 MNHNS and CDR2 SASEGT come from the germline V gene. The DNA of the CDR3 is TGTGCCAGCAGCAGGGCGGGACAGGGGCTGGATGGCTACACCTTC. Amino acid sequence: CASSRAGQGLDGYTF.